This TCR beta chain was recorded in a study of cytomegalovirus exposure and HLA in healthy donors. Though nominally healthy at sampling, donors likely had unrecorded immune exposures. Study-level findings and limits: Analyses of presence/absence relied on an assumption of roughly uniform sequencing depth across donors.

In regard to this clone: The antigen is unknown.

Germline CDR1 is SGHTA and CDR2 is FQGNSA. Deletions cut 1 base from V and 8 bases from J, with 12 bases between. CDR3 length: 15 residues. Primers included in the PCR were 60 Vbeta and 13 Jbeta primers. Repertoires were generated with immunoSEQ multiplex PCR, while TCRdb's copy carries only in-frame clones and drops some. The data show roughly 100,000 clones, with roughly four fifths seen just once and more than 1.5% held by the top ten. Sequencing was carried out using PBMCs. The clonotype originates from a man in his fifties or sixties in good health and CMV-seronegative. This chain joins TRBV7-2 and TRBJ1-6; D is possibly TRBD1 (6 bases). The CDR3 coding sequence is TGTGCCAGCAGCTTAGACCCAGGGGTCGATTCACCCCTCCACTTT. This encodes CASSLDPGVDSPLHF. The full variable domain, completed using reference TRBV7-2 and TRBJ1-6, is GAGVSQSPSNKVTEKGKDVELRCDPISGHTALYWYRQSLGQGLEFLIYFQGNSAPDKSGLPSDRFSAERTGGSVSTLTIQRTQQEDSAVYLCASSLDPGVDSPLHFGNGTRLTVT.